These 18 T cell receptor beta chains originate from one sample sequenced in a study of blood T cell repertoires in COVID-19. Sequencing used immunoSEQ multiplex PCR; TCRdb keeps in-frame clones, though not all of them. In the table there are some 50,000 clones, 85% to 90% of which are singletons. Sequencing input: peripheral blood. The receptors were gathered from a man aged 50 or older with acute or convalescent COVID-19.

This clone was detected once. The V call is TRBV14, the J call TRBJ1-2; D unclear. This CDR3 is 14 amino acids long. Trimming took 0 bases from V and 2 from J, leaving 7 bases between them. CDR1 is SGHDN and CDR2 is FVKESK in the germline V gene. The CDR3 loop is CASSQDTANYGYTF. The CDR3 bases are TGTGCCAGCAGCCAAGATACAGCAAACTATGGCTACACCTTC.

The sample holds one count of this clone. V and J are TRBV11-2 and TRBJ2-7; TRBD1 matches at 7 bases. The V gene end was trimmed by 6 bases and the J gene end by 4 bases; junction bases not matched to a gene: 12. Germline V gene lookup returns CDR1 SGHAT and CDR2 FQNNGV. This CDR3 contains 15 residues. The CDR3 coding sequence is TGTGCCAGCAGTGTGGTTCGACAGGGAAGATACGAGCAGTACTTC. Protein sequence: CASSVVRQGRYEQYF.

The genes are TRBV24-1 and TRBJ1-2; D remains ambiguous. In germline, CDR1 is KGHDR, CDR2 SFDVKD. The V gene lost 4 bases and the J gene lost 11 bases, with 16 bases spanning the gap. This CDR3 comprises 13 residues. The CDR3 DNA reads TGTGCCACCAGTGACAAAGGCTCTATGCGGTACACCTTC. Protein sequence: CATSDKGSMRYTF.

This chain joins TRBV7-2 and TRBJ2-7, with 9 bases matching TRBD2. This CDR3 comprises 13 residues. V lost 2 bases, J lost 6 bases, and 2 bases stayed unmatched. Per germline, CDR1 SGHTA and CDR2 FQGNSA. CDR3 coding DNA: TGTGCCAGCAGCTTATCGACTAGCGGCGAGCAGTACTTC. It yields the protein CASSLSTSGEQYF.

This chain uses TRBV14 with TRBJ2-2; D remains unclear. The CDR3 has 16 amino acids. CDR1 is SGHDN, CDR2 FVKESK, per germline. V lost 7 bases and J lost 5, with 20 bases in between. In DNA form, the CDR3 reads TGTGCCAGCACCCCCTCAGCGACCCGGAGAACCGGGGAGCTGTTTTTT. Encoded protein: CASTPSATRRTGELFF. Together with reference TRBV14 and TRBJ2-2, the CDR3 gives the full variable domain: EAGVTQFPSHSVIEKGQTVTLRCDPISGHDNLYWYRRVMGKEIKFLLHFVKESKQDESGMPNNRFLAERTGGTYSTLKVQPAELEDSGVYFCASTPSATRRTGELFFGEGSRLTVL.

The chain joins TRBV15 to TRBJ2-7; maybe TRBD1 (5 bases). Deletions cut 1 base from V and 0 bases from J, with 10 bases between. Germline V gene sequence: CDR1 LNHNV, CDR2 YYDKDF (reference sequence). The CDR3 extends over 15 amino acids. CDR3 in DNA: TGTGCCACCAGCAGAGGTGGACAAGGCTCCTACGAGCAGTACTTC. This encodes CATSRGGQGSYEQYF.

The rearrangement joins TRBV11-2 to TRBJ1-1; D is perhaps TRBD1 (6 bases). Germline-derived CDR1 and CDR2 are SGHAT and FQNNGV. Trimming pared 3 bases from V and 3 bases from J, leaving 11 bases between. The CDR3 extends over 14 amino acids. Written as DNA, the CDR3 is TGTGCCAGCAGCTTTTCGGACAGCCACACTGAAGCTTTCTTT. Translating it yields CASSFSDSHTEAFF.

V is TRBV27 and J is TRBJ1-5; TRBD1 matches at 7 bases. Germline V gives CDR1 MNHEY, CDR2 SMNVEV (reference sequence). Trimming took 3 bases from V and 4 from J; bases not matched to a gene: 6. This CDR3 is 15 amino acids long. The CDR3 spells CASSLLTGFNQPQHF. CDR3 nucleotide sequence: TGTGCCAGCAGTTTGCTGACAGGGTTTAATCAGCCCCAGCATTTT.

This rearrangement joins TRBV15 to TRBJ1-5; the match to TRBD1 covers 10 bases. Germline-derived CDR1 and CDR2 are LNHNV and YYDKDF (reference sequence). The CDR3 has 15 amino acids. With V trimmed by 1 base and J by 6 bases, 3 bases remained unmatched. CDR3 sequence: CATSRGQGAFQPQHF. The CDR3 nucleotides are TGTGCCACCAGCAGAGGACAGGGGGCTTTTCAGCCCCAGCATTTT.

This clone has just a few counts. CDR3 protein: CASSPWRGGSYEQYF. The CDR3, as DNA: TGCGCCAGCAGCCCTTGGCGGGGTGGGAGCTACGAGCAGTACTTC. The J gene is TRBJ2-7, the V gene TRBV4-1; D perhaps matches TRBD2 (6 bases). The CDR3 runs 15 residues. Between the trimmed V and J ends, which lost 4 bases and 3 bases, there was a span of 16 bases. Per the germline V gene, CDR1 is MGHRA and CDR2 is YSYEKL.

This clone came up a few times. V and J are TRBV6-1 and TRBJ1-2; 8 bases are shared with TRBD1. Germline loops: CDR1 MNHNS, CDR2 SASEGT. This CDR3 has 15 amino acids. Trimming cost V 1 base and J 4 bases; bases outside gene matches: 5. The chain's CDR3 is CASSEVQGDPYGYTF. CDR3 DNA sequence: TGTGCCAGCAGTGAAGTACAGGGGGACCCCTATGGCTACACCTTC.

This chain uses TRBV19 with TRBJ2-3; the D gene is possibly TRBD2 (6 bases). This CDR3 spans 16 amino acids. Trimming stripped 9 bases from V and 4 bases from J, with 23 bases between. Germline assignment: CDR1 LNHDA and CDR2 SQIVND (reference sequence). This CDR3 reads CASSNPTGTSPDTQYF. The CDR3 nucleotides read TGTGCCAGCTCTAATCCCACAGGAACTAGCCCAGATACGCAGTATTTT.

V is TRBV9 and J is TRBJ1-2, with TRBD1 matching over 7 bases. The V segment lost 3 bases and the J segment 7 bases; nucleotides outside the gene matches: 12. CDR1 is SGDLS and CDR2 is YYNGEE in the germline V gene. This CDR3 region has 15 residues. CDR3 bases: TGTGCCAGCAGCGCAGCCCCCACAGGGGACGGTGGCTACACCTTC. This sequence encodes CASSAAPTGDGGYTF.

The CDR3 protein is CASSELGGDYGGYTF. The CDR3 region has the DNA TGTGCCAGCAGTGAACTGGGCGGGGATTATGGTGGCTACACCTTC. The V call is TRBV6-1, the J call TRBJ1-2; D remains unclear. Germline V CDR1 and CDR2: MNHNS, SASEGT. This CDR3 is built from 15 residues. Trimming shortened V by 2 bases and J by 7 bases, and 17 bases separated the two germline ends.

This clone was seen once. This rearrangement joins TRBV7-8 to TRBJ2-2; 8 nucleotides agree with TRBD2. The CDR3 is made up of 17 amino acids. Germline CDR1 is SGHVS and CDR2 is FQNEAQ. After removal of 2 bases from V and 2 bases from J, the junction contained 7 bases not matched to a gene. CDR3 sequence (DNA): TGTGCCAGCAGCTTAATTCGGGGGGGCCCAAACACCGGGGAGCTGTTTTTT. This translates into CASSLIRGGPNTGELFF.

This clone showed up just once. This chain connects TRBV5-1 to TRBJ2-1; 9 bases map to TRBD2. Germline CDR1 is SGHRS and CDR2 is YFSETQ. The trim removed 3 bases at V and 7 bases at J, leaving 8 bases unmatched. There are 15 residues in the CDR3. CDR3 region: CASSSGGLAINEQFF. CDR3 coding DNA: TGCGCCAGCAGCTCGGGGGGACTAGCTATAAATGAGCAGTTCTTC.

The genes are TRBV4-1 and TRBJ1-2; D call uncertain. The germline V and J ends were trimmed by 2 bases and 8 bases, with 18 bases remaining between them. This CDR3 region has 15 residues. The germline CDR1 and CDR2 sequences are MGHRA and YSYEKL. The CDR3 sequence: CASSQKTESRRGYTF. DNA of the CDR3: TGCGCCAGCAGCCAAAAAACTGAAAGCCGGAGGGGCTACACCTTC.

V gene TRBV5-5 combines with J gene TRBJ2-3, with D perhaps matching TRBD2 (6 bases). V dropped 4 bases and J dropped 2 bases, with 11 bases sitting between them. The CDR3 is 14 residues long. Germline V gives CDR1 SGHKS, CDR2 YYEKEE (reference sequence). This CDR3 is CASSKGTLTDTQYF. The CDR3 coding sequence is TGTGCCAGCAGCAAAGGGACTCTCACAGATACGCAGTATTTT.